Each of the 25 T cell receptor beta chains below was sequenced from the same sample in a study of early T cells in non-severe SARS-CoV-2 infection. TCRdb called the 5' RACE reads again in MiXCR, with one record for every CDR3 protein. Of tens of thousands of distinct CDR3 sequences in the sample, roughly 8.7% were seen once. The source was whole blood, collected at baseline. The receptors originated from an adult who was a healthcare worker with PCR-confirmed SARS-CoV-2 infection or an uninfected control (not recorded which).

This clonotype was found many times. This chain connects TRBV7-2 to TRBJ1-4, with TRBD1 as a possible D gene (5 bases). The V gene lost 5 bases and the J gene lost 7 bases, with 14 bases spanning the gap. The CDR3 sequence is 14 residues long. Germline V CDR1 and CDR2: SGHTA, FQGNSA. This CDR3 is CASSLRQGTEKLFF. The CDR3 DNA reads TGTGCCAGCAGCCTAAGGCAGGGTACTGAAAAACTGTTTTTT.

This clonotype was counted at least ten times. This chain uses TRBV12-3 or TRBV12-4 with TRBJ2-2; no firm D call. This CDR3 region has 12 residues. Deletions cut 8 bases from V and 4 bases from J, with 8 bases between. The CDR3: CASGSGTGELFF. The CDR3 region has the DNA TGTGCCAGCGGGTCAGGCACCGGGGAGCTGTTTTTT.

V is TRBV5-6 and J is TRBJ2-5; 7 bases are shared with TRBD2. Germline CDR1 reads SGHDT; CDR2 reads YYEEEE. V dropped 1 base and J dropped 1; count of bases not matched to a gene: 7. The CDR3 is 16 amino acids. CDR3 DNA: TGTGCCAGCAGCTTGTCCTGGGGGACTACCCAAGAGACCCAGTACTTC. Its translation: CASSLSWGTTQETQYF.

This clonotype was seen a few times. The chain joins TRBV12-3 or TRBV12-4 to TRBJ1-2, with 7 bases matching TRBD1. This CDR3 region has 14 residues. Unmatched junction bases numbered 5, after V lost 2 bases and J lost 5 bases. The CDR3 reads CASSLRQGVYGYTF. The CDR3 region has the DNA TGTGCCAGCAGTTTACGGCAGGGGGTTTATGGCTACACCTTC.

The chain is built from TRBV7-2 and TRBJ2-5; D is uncertain. The CDR3 covers 13 residues. Trimming pared 1 base from V and 1 base from J, leaving 4 bases between. The germline CDR1 and CDR2 sequences are SGHTA and FQGNSA. The CDR3 is CASSLVPQETQYF. As DNA, the CDR3 is TGTGCCAGCAGCTTAGTTCCCCAAGAGACCCAGTACTTC.

The rearrangement uses TRBV27 and TRBJ1-1; 7 nucleotides agree with TRBD1. The CDR3 has 14 amino acids. The V segment lost 7 bases and the J segment 0 bases; nucleotides outside the gene matches: 5. Germline lookup yields CDR1 MNHEY and CDR2 SMNVEV (reference sequence). In DNA form, the CDR3 reads TGTGCCAGCACCGAGACAGGGATGAACACTGAAGCTTTCTTT. It is translated as CASTETGMNTEAFF.

This clonotype was observed a handful of times. The chain combines TRBV12-3 or TRBV12-4 with TRBJ1-6, with D possibly being TRBD1 (5 bases). There are 16 residues in the CDR3. Trimming took off 7 bases at V and 7 bases at J, with 20 bases between the two ends. CDR3 bases: TGTGCCAGCACCCAGATTGGGGGGACGGGGAATTCACCCCTCCACTTT. It specifies CASTQIGGTGNSPLHF.

There are many counts of this clonotype. This chain uses TRBV7-9 with TRBJ1-4, with D possibly being TRBD1 (5 bases). The V and J ends lost 2 bases and 0 bases respectively, with 10 bases between them. This CDR3 has 16 residues. Germline CDR1 SEHNR, CDR2 FQNEAQ (reference sequence). CDR3 nucleotide sequence: TGTGCCAGCAGCTTACAGGGTACCGCAACTAATGAAAAACTGTTTTTT. Protein product: CASSLQGTATNEKLFF.

The chain recombines TRBV6-6 with TRBJ2-6; D is ambiguous. CDR3 size: 14 residues. CDR1 and CDR2 (germline): MNHNY, SVGAGI (reference sequence). Trimming shortened V by 7 bases and J by 0 bases, and 7 bases separated the two germline ends. This chain's CDR3 is CASTESSGANVLTF. The CDR3 nucleotides read TGTGCCAGCACAGAGAGCTCTGGGGCCAACGTCCTGACTTTC.

In this sample, this clonotype is medium-sized. The chain carries TRBV12-5 and TRBJ2-7; the D gene is possibly TRBD1 (5 bases). The germline V gene encodes CDR1 LGHNT and CDR2 FRNRAP. The germline V and J ends were trimmed by 0 bases and 7 bases, with 16 bases remaining between them. The CDR3 has 15 residues. CDR3 in amino acids: CASGLVGRGNPEQYF. The CDR3 bases are TGTGCTAGTGGTTTGGTAGGAAGGGGCAACCCGGAGCAGTACTTC.

This clonotype was seen ten or more times. V and J are TRBV14 and TRBJ2-1; D may match TRBD1 or TRBD2 (5 bases each). Trimming took 2 bases from V and 7 from J, leaving 15 bases between them. Germline lookup yields CDR1 SGHDN and CDR2 FVKESK. The CDR3 is 15 residues long. The CDR3 loop reads CASSQNQGRMNEQFF. The CDR3 DNA is TGTGCCAGCAGCCAAAACCAGGGACGGATGAATGAGCAGTTCTTC.

V usage is TRBV7-9 and J usage is TRBJ1-4; tentatively, D is TRBD1 (5 bases). The V end lost 1 base, the J end lost 8 bases, and 14 bases lay between the germline ends. CDR3 length: 15 amino acids. Germline CDR1 and CDR2: SEHNR and FQNEAQ (reference sequence). The CDR3 DNA reads as TGTGCCAGCAGCTTAGTTCGGGGCGCCAGCGAAAAACTGTTTTTT. It is translated as CASSLVRGASEKLFF. The whole variable domain, remainder taken from reference TRBV7-9 and TRBJ1-4, is DTGVSQNPRHKITKRGQNVTFRCDPISEHNRLYWYRQTLGQGPEFLTYFQNEAQLEKSRLLSDRFSAERPKGSFSTLEIQRTEQGDSAMYLCASSLVRGASEKLFFGSGTQLSVL.

This clonotype came up many times. The chain carries TRBV5-1 and TRBJ2-5, with D unresolved. The V gene lost 6 bases and the J gene lost 1 base, with 10 bases spanning the gap. The CDR3 totals 13 residues. In germline, CDR1 is SGHRS, CDR2 YFSETQ. The chain's CDR3 is CASTLEFQETQYF. As DNA, the CDR3 is TGCGCCAGCACCCTCGAATTCCAAGAGACCCAGTACTTC.

This chain joins TRBV6-1 and TRBJ2-7; 7 bases map to TRBD1. The germline CDR1 and CDR2 sequences are MNHNS and SASEGT. Unmatched junction bases numbered 11, after V lost 2 bases and J lost 4 bases. The CDR3 extends over 16 amino acids. The CDR3 sequence: CASSEQVLDRHYEQYF. For the CDR3, the DNA is TGTGCCAGCAGTGAACAGGTTCTGGACAGGCATTACGAGCAGTACTTC.

Within the sample, this clonotype is medium-sized. The rearrangement joins TRBV5-6 to TRBJ2-3; 11 bases are shared with TRBD2. Germline lookup yields CDR1 SGHDT and CDR2 YYEEEE. The CDR3 is 16 residues long. The V gene end was trimmed by 4 bases and the J gene end by 2 bases; junction bases not matched to a gene: 6. CDR3 in DNA: TGTGCCAGCAGCGAGACTAGCGGGGAGTCCACAGATACGCAGTATTTT. It encodes CASSETSGESTDTQYF.

The V and J genes are TRBV20-1 and TRBJ1-1, with 7 bases fitting TRBD1. Germline CDR1 is DFQATT and CDR2 is SNEGSKA (reference sequence). Trimming removed 3 bases from V and 0 bases from J; junction bases left unmatched: 7. The CDR3 is 15 residues long. The CDR3 loop is CSARDQTGMNTEAFF. CDR3 coding DNA: TGCAGTGCTAGGGACCAGACAGGGATGAACACTGAAGCTTTCTTT.

This clonotype was seen more than once but under ten times. The chain employs TRBV30 and TRBJ2-1, with TRBD2 matching 11 bases. V dropped 5 bases and J dropped 7; count of bases not matched to a gene: 10. There are 15 residues in the CDR3. Germline CDR1 GTSNPN, CDR2 SVGIG (reference sequence). This CDR3 reads CAWGRGTSGGNEQFF. In DNA, the CDR3 is TGTGCCTGGGGTCGAGGGACTAGCGGTGGGAATGAGCAGTTCTTC.

This clonotype has ten or more counts. CDR3 sequence reads: CASSLELAPNEQFF. The CDR3 DNA reads as TGTGCCAGCAGCTTGGAGTTAGCCCCCAATGAGCAGTTCTTC. The rearrangement joins TRBV5-4 to TRBJ2-1; no clear D gene. V was pared by 0 bases and J by 6 bases, with 10 bases between. CDR3 size: 14 residues. CDR1 and CDR2 from the germline V gene are SGHNT and YYREEE (reference sequence). Complete variable domain (other parts from reference TRBV5-4 and TRBJ2-1): ETGVTQSPTHLIKTRGQQVTLRCSSQSGHNTVSWYQQALGQGPQFIFQYYREEENGRGNFPPRFSGLQFPNYSSELNVNALELDDSALYLCASSLELAPNEQFFGPGTRLTVL.

This clonotype has a handful of counts. The chain has TRBV18 and TRBJ2-1, with TRBD2 identical over 7 bases. This CDR3 has 15 amino acids. Germline CDR1 reads KGHSH; CDR2 reads LQKENI. The V gene end was trimmed by 4 bases and the J gene end by 3 bases; junction bases not matched to a gene: 6. CDR3 sequence reads: CASSLSSGSYNEQFF. For the CDR3, the DNA is TGTGCCAGCTCACTATCTAGCGGTAGCTACAATGAGCAGTTCTTC.

This clonotype was detected ten times or more. V is TRBV6-1 and J is TRBJ1-5, with 8 bases matching TRBD1. The junction had 12 bases not matched to a gene; V was cut back by 7 bases and J by 7 bases. The CDR3 loop spans 15 amino acids. Germline V lookup: CDR1 MNHNS, CDR2 SASEGT. This chain's CDR3 is CASTEPGQGVQPQHF. The CDR3 DNA reads TGTGCCAGCACCGAACCAGGACAGGGCGTCCAGCCCCAGCATTTT.

At least ten counts were recorded for this clonotype. The V gene is TRBV7-2, the J gene TRBJ2-7; 10 positions match TRBD2. Trimming removed 2 bases from V and 0 bases from J; junction bases left unmatched: 1. CDR3 length: 15 amino acids. The germline CDR1 and CDR2 sequences are SGHTA and FQGNSA. The CDR3 DNA reads as TGTGCCAGCAGCTTAACTAGCGGGGCCTCCTACGAGCAGTACTTC. As protein: CASSLTSGASYEQYF.

This clonotype has at least ten counts. J is TRBJ2-5 and V is TRBV20-1; D possibly corresponds to TRBD2 (6 bases). V was clipped by 0 bases and J by 6 bases, with 20 bases between them. The CDR3 covers 16 residues. From germline, CDR1 is DFQATT and CDR2 SNEGSKA (reference sequence). The CDR3, as DNA: TGCAGTGCTAGAGACCCACTAGCCTCCACCATGAAGACCCAGTACTTC. Protein sequence: CSARDPLASTMKTQYF.

This clonotype was observed a handful of times. The V call is TRBV6-1, the J call TRBJ2-7; D is possibly TRBD1 (6 bases). CDR1 and CDR2 (germline): MNHNS, SASEGT. The V end lost 6 bases, the J end lost 0 bases, and 15 bases lay between the germline ends. CDR3 length equals 15 residues. DNA for the CDR3: TGTGCCAGCAGGATGGACAGTACCTTCTCCTACGAGCAGTACTTC. Translated: CASRMDSTFSYEQYF.

This clonotype was counted ten times or more. The J gene is TRBJ2-1, the V gene TRBV28; D tentatively fits TRBD1 or TRBD2 (5 bases each). V was pared by 4 bases and J by 16 bases, with 14 bases between. The germline V gene has CDR1 MDHEN and CDR2 SYDVKM. CDR3 length equals 11 residues. DNA for the CDR3: TGTGCCAGCAGTTCGGGACCAATAAGTTTCTTC. Translation gives CASSSGPISFF.

J is TRBJ2-7 and V is TRBV5-1; the match to TRBD1 covers 8 bases. The germline CDR1 and CDR2 sequences are SGHRS and YFSETQ. Unmatched junction bases numbered 5, after V lost 4 bases and J lost 2 bases. The CDR3 has 14 amino acids. The CDR3 loop is CASSGRDRTYEQYF. The DNA for the CDR3 is TGCGCCAGCAGCGGACGGGACAGGACCTACGAGCAGTACTTC.